This entry lists 18 T cell receptor beta chains sequenced from one sample in a study of blood T cell repertoires in COVID-19. Sequenced by immunoSEQ multiplex PCR; TCRdb stores in-frame clones only, minus some. This table holds around 80,000 clones, around 86% found once. Sample: peripheral blood. These TCRs come from an older man with active or convalescent COVID-19.

The chain carries TRBV6-5 and TRBJ1-5; no reliable D call. CDR1 is MNHEY and CDR2 is SVGAGI in the germline V gene. The CDR3 is made up of 13 amino acids. V was clipped by 3 bases and J by 6 bases, with 9 bases between them. CDR3 region: CASSYFRGQPQHF. CDR3 DNA sequence: TGTGCCAGCAGTTATTTCCGGGGTCAGCCCCAGCATTTT.

The chain uses TRBV27 and TRBJ1-5; TRBD1 matches at 8 bases. This CDR3 is built from 14 residues. With V trimmed by 11 bases and J by 6 bases, 12 bases remained unmatched. Per the germline V gene, CDR1 is MNHEY and CDR2 is SMNVEV (reference sequence). The CDR3 loop is CAQGDRGMPQPQHF. The CDR3 bases are TGTGCCCAGGGCGACAGGGGAATGCCTCAGCCCCAGCATTTT.

J is TRBJ1-3 and V is TRBV5-1, with 8 bases identical to TRBD1. The V gene's germline CDR1 is SGHRS and CDR2 YFSETQ. Trimming removed 0 bases from V and 2 bases from J; junction bases left unmatched: 16. This CDR3 spans 20 amino acids. The CDR3, as DNA: TGCGCCAGCAGCTTGGTTGCTGGACAGGGAAGAGCTGAGACTGGAAACACCATATATTTT. It translates to CASSLVAGQGRAETGNTIYF. Full variable domain (outside the CDR3, taken from reference TRBV5-1 and TRBJ1-3): KAGVTQTPRYLIKTRGQQVTLSCSPISGHRSVSWYQQTPGQGLQFLFEYFSETQRNKGNFPGRFSGRQFSNSRSEMNVSTLELGDSALYLCASSLVAGQGRAETGNTIYFGEGSWLTVV.

This clone was observed a few times. V usage is TRBV10-3 and J usage is TRBJ2-2, with a weak D call TRBD1 (5 bases). The CDR3 has 16 amino acids. Germline V lookup: CDR1 ENHRY, CDR2 SYGVKD. Trimming took 1 base from V and 3 from J, leaving 12 bases between them. The CDR3, as DNA: TGTGCCATCAGTGAGTACGGCAGGGCGGACACCGGGGAGCTGTTTTTT. Translation gives CAISEYGRADTGELFF.

This clone was counted once. This sequence joins TRBV28 and TRBJ2-2, with D perhaps TRBD1 (6 bases). V lost 1 base to trimming and J lost 4 bases, with 10 bases between them. This CDR3 has 15 amino acids. CDR1 is MDHEN, CDR2 SYDVKM, per germline. The CDR3 sequence: CASSLSLGGTGELFF. CDR3 nucleotide sequence: TGTGCCAGCAGTTTATCCCTAGGGGGCACCGGGGAGCTGTTTTTT.

The chain has TRBV19 and TRBJ2-2; 7 bases are shared with TRBD2. Per germline, CDR1 LNHDA and CDR2 SQIVND (reference sequence). J lost 5 bases, V lost 7 bases, and 4 bases had no gene match. CDR3 length: 13 amino acids. For the CDR3, the DNA is TGTGCCAGTATGCGGGGAGGGACCGGGGAGCTGTTTTTT. The encoded protein is CASMRGGTGELFF.

The chain is built from TRBV6-6 and TRBJ1-1, with D perhaps TRBD1 (6 bases). The V end lost 2 bases, the J end lost 6 bases, and 16 bases lay between the germline ends. Germline V gene sequence: CDR1 MNHNY, CDR2 SVGAGI (reference sequence). The CDR3 contains 15 residues. The CDR3 protein is CASSYTGDIIPEAFF. The CDR3 DNA reads as TGTGCCAGCAGTTACACCGGGGACATTATCCCTGAAGCTTTCTTT.

V and J are TRBV5-4 and TRBJ1-6; 8 bases are a match to TRBD1. CDR3 length equals 15 residues. From germline, CDR1 is SGHNT and CDR2 YYREEE (reference sequence). V shed 1 base, J shed 8 bases, and the junction held 5 bases outside the gene matches. The CDR3 spells CASSLRQGADSPLHF. The CDR3 bases are TGTGCCAGCAGCTTGAGGCAGGGGGCTGATTCACCCCTCCACTTT.

This chain joins TRBV27 and TRBJ2-3, with a tentative D call TRBD1 (5 bases). Germline CDR1 and CDR2: MNHEY and SMNVEV (reference sequence). The CDR3 covers 13 residues. V lost 10 bases, J lost 1 base, and 12 bases lay in between. CDR3 coding DNA: TGTGCCATCAAAGGGGCAGGCACAGATACGCAGTATTTT. Translation gives CAIKGAGTDTQYF.

The chain employs TRBV5-6 and TRBJ2-2, with D possibly being TRBD1 (6 bases). CDR3 length: 16 residues. CDR1 is SGHDT and CDR2 is YYEEEE in the germline V gene. V lost 4 bases and J 4 bases, leaving 17 bases between the germline ends. CDR3 residues: CASSDITRQATGELFF. The CDR3 DNA is TGTGCCAGCAGCGACATTACCCGACAGGCCACCGGGGAGCTGTTTTTT.

The rearrangement uses TRBV5-5 and TRBJ1-3, with 7 nucleotides matching TRBD1. V lost 3 bases, J lost 0 bases, and 3 bases stayed unmatched. The CDR3 consists of 15 residues. Germline CDR1 is SGHKS and CDR2 is YYEKEE (reference sequence). CDR3 amino acids: CASSWGQNSGNTIYF. DNA for the CDR3: TGTGCCAGCAGCTGGGGACAGAACTCTGGAAACACCATATATTTT.

The chain employs TRBV24-1 and TRBJ2-2; 8 bases are shared with TRBD1. CDR1 and CDR2 (germline): KGHDR, SFDVKD. CDR3 length: 16 amino acids. With V trimmed by 4 bases and J by 5 bases, 8 bases remained unmatched. CDR3 bases: TGTGCCACCAGTGAATTGTCCGGGACAGGAACCGGGGAGCTGTTTTTT. It is translated as CATSELSGTGTGELFF.

The rearrangement links TRBV4-1 to TRBJ1-2; no firm D call. The CDR3 is made up of 12 amino acids. V was shortened by 3 bases and J by 3 bases, with 5 bases between the two germline ends. Germline loops: CDR1 MGHRA, CDR2 YSYEKL. The CDR3 DNA follows: TGCGCCAGCAGCCAGGACTACTATGGCTACACCTTC. Its translation is CASSQDYYGYTF.

The rearrangement links TRBV5-6 to TRBJ1-6, with D possibly being TRBD1 (5 bases). Germline lookup yields CDR1 SGHDT and CDR2 YYEEEE. The CDR3 extends over 14 amino acids. V was trimmed by 0 bases and J by 8 bases, leaving 9 bases between them. CDR3 nucleotides: TGTGCCAGCAGCTTGGGACAGAGGCATTCACCCCTCCACTTT. Translating it yields CASSLGQRHSPLHF.

The chain carries TRBV7-2 and TRBJ1-1; 11 nucleotides agree with TRBD1. Trimming removed 5 bases from V and 4 bases from J; junction bases left unmatched: 6. The CDR3 has 15 amino acids. Per germline, CDR1 SGHTA and CDR2 FQGNSA. The CDR3 DNA reads as TGTGCCAGCAGCCCCTCCGGGACAGGGGGCACTGAAGCTTTCTTT. Amino acid sequence: CASSPSGTGGTEAFF.

The rearrangement links TRBV19 to TRBJ1-1, with 10 nucleotides matching TRBD1. CDR3 length: 15 residues. V shed 6 bases and J 5 bases; nucleotides not matched to a gene: 9. Germline CDR1 is LNHDA and CDR2 is SQIVND (reference sequence). The CDR3 DNA sequence: TGTGCCAGTAGAAGGGGACAGGGGATTTATACTGAAGCTTTCTTT. This encodes CASRRGQGIYTEAFF.

The table lists this clone with a count of one. The genes are TRBV11-2 and TRBJ1-4, with D tentatively TRBD1 (5 bases). The V gene lost 3 bases and the J gene lost 11 bases, with 16 bases spanning the gap. Germline loops: CDR1 SGHAT, CDR2 FQNNGV. The CDR3 is 14 amino acids. The chain's CDR3 is CASSFGGLYAKLFF. CDR3 sequence (DNA): TGTGCCAGCAGCTTCGGGGGACTTTACGCGAAACTGTTTTTT.

This clone was seen once. The chain carries TRBV24-1 and TRBJ1-5; possibly TRBD1 for D (5 bases). With 6 bases removed from V and 6 bases from J, the gap between germline ends came to 14 bases. CDR3 length equals 14 residues. Germline V gene lookup returns CDR1 KGHDR and CDR2 SFDVKD. CDR3 coding DNA: TGTGCCACCAGTACTGGGGCCCCAGGTCAGCCCCAGCATTTT. Translating gives CATSTGAPGQPQHF.